A selection of T cell receptor beta chains follows, all from one sample in a study of blood T cells in healthy people across ages. MiXCR was run by TCRdb on the 5' RACE reads, yielding one entry per CDR3 protein. Here the sample spans around 600,000 distinct CDR3 sequences, 45% to 55% being singletons. Specimen: blood. These receptors originate from an elderly man in good health. Each CDR3 is given with its conserved first and last residue. The size entry is marked missing in some rows and otherwise reads once, few, many or a size class.

TRBV29-1	TRBJ1-2	few	12	CSVEPQVAGYTF
TRBV28	TRBJ1-2	.	15	CASSPPAQPNYGYTF
TRBV9	TRBJ1-1	few	15	CASSGRRGPNTEAFF
TRBV6-5	TRBJ2-1	many	16	CASSWEAGVSYNEQFF
TRBV9	.	.	14	CASSVEGRYNEQYF
TRBV4-1	TRBJ2-1	.	14	CASSQRDLGDEQFF
TRBV28	TRBJ2-7	.	17	CASSTRGNRGRIYEQYF
TRBV12-3/TRBV12-4	TRBJ2-7	few	13	CASSLEGPYEQYF
TRBV20-1	TRBJ2-3	.	17	CSAPATGLAGATDTQYF
TRBV7-9	TRBJ1-6	.	13	CASSRQNNSPLHF
TRBV7-2	TRBJ1-5	few	14	CASSLRSAGQPQHF
TRBV20-1	TRBJ2-7	few	12	CSAAGTSYEQYF
TRBV3-1	TRBJ2-1	.	15	CASSLGGRPANEQFF
TRBV7-2	TRBJ2-5	few	15	CASSSGGGGLQTQYF
TRBV20-1	TRBJ1-4	.	13	CSAGGHPNEKLFF
TRBV25-1	TRBJ2-3	.	15	CASSATTGLTDTQYF
TRBV29-1	TRBJ2-4	few	11	CSVETDGVQYF
TRBV7-2	TRBJ2-7	once	14	CASSPGQLVGEQYF
TRBV20-1	TRBJ1-2	.	11	CSGAVDYGYTF
TRBV20-1	TRBJ2-3	.	14	CSATGSGNTDTQYF
TRBV6-2/TRBV6-3	TRBJ2-7	few	13	CASSSNIGYEQYF
TRBV10-3	TRBJ1-4	.	14	CAIKDDATNEKLFF
TRBV3-1	TRBJ1-1	.	15	CASSQVRTGNTEAFF
TRBV7-9	TRBJ2-3	.	16	CASSPRAGVSTDTQYF
TRBV20-1	TRBJ2-3	few	17	CRPPPETSGTEGDTQYF
TRBV30	TRBJ1-2	.	11	CAWARGDGYTF
TRBV20-1	TRBJ2-3	.	18	CSARRTFQGRARSDTQYF
TRBV11-3	TRBJ2-1	.	13	CASSPGGGTEQFF
TRBV20-1	TRBJ2-1	few	14	CSARVTGSYNEQFF
TRBV20-1	TRBJ2-3	.	14	CSARGGRAADTQYF
TRBV5-5	TRBJ2-7	.	15	CASSRTSGSLREQYF
TRBV25-1	TRBJ2-3	few	22	CASSESNSGTSGATIHTDTQYF
TRBV20-1	.	.	13	CSAPGTGNYEQYF
TRBV27	TRBJ1-1	few	14	CASSPRDGRTEAFF
TRBV7-2	TRBJ2-6	.	17	CASSNRDRGAGANVLTF
TRBV20-1	TRBJ2-5	.	13	CSARETQQGAQYF
TRBV6-1	.	.	14	CASSEVRYSHEQYF
TRBV5-5	TRBJ2-1	.	12	CASGTTWHEQFF
TRBV5-1	TRBJ2-1	many	15	CASSFFQGVRNEQFF
TRBV7-3	TRBJ2-5	.	15	CASSFSPGQQETQYF
TRBV20-1	TRBJ2-1	few	13	CSARRDLYNEQFF
TRBV14	TRBJ2-7	.	15	CASSRTSGGTYEQYF
TRBV29-1	TRBJ2-3	many	14	CSVLGQIHTDTQYF
TRBV12-3/TRBV12-4	TRBJ1-2	.	14	CASSVAGAGGGYTF
TRBV5-1	TRBJ2-7	.	14	CASSAGPGRYEQYF
TRBV4-3	TRBJ2-7	.	15	CASSQDFNRAYEQYF
TRBV21-1	TRBJ2-1	few	17	CASSPREREGSENEQFF
TRBV20-1	TRBJ2-3	.	15	CKTGVGTGGADTQYF
TRBV14	TRBJ2-7	.	17	CASSQFLDSQGTYEQYF
TRBV20-1	TRBJ2-7	.	15	CSAREGRDVSYEQYF